Following are 14 T cell receptor beta chains from one sample sequenced in a study of HIV-infected children after antiretroviral therapy interruption (dated by TCRdb to between 2019 and 2020). According to the study, the label for this sample's treatment or condition signals: PENTA 11 planned treatment interruption arm or continuous ART arm. Library method: 3' RACE. The sample was run on an Illumina MiSeq. TCR libraries were constructed from RNA with a 3' RACE protocol that used unique molecular identifiers to correct for PCR amplification bias. Clones were called with MiXCR by TCRdb after fastp trimmed the public reads at Q25, and only in-frame beta chains were retained. Identical CDR3 protein sequences are pooled into one entry, listed with their most common genes and DNA. Recorded for this sample are about 40,000 distinct CDR3 sequences; more than 6.5% of them occurred a single time. The top ten clonotypes cover roughly 0.87% of the sample.

Sample: CD45RA+ CD4+ T cells from PBMCs, pooled from several time points, taken from a donor given antiretroviral therapy, either interrupted or continuous. Taken with the paper, the label for cell subset or site translates to: naive CD4+ CD45RA+ CD45RO- T cells. The receptors shown here come from a pool of human donors with HIV.

As regards this clonotype: A read error is possible here, since a much larger clone lies one base away. The chain combines TRBV18 with TRBJ1-6; D ambiguous. Germline CDR1 is KGHSH and CDR2 is LQKENI. The CDR3 consists of 15 residues. V was clipped by 3 bases and J by 7 bases, with 13 bases between them. The CDR3: CASSPQRRGNSPLHF. The CDR3 bases are TGTGCCAGCTCACCCCAGAGACGAGGAAATTCACCCCTCCACTTT.

The chain couples TRBV7-6 to TRBJ1-1; unclear D gene. Germline V gene sequence: CDR1 SGHVS, CDR2 FNYEAQ. The V and J ends lost 4 bases and 1 base respectively, with 13 bases between them. The CDR3 extends over 15 amino acids. This CDR3 is CASSSYAGANTEAFF. The CDR3 nucleotides read TGTGCCAGCAGCTCCTACGCGGGTGCGAACACTGAAGCTTTCTTT.

In this sample, this clonotype turned up a few times. V usage is TRBV2 and J usage is TRBJ2-2; TRBD1 agrees at 8 bases. The V gene end was trimmed by 11 bases and the J gene end by 2 bases; junction bases not matched to a gene: 10. CDR1 is SNHLY, CDR2 FYNNEI, per germline. The CDR3 spans 15 residues. The CDR3 DNA follows: TGTGCCGGGGGATCAGACAGGGGAAACACCGGGGAGCTGTTTTTT. This encodes CAGGSDRGNTGELFF.

This clonotype was recorded many times. V and J are TRBV2 and TRBJ2-7, with 7 positions matching TRBD2. The J segment lost 0 bases and the V segment lost 8 bases, leaving 10 bases of the junction unmatched. Germline V CDR1 and CDR2: SNHLY, FYNNEI. The CDR3 is 15 amino acids. The CDR3 protein is CASEVPGTNSYEQYF. As DNA, the CDR3 is TGTGCCAGCGAGGTACCGGGGACTAACTCCTACGAGCAGTACTTC.

This clonotype was detected ten times or more. The V and J genes are TRBV20-1 and TRBJ2-1; 10 positions agree with TRBD1. Germline V gene sequence: CDR1 DFQATT, CDR2 SNEGSKA (reference sequence). The V and J ends lost 1 base and 9 bases, in that order; junction bases with no gene match: 6. This CDR3 spans 14 amino acids. CDR3 in DNA: TGCAGTGCTAGAGGGGACAGGGGTAGGATTGAGCAGTTCTTC. Amino acid sequence: CSARGDRGRIEQFF.

In this sample, this clonotype turned up many times. CDR3 in DNA: TGCGCCAGCAGCGGAATTAATGAGCAGTTCTTC. Amino acid sequence: CASSGINEQFF. The V and J genes are TRBV5-1 and TRBJ2-1; D not resolved. The CDR3 contains 11 residues. Germline-derived CDR1 and CDR2 are SGHRS and YFSETQ. V gave up 4 bases and J gave up 7 bases, with 6 bases separating them.

This clonotype was counted a few times. Mismatch with germline at one junction end may stem from a read error. The chain combines TRBV19 with TRBJ1-1; tentatively, D is TRBD1 (5 bases). Germline V gene sequence: CDR1 LNHDA, CDR2 SQIVND (reference sequence). The CDR3 has 11 residues. The CDR3 here is CASSIRAEVFF. The CDR3 DNA reads TGTGCCAGCAGTATCAGGGCAGAAGTCTTCTTT.

The chain uses TRBV29-1 and TRBJ2-3; D is unclear. Germline CDR1 reads SQVTM; CDR2 reads ANQGSEA. The CDR3 extends over 13 amino acids. Trimming shortened V by 6 bases and J by 0 bases, and 10 bases separated the two germline ends. The CDR3 protein is CSVRGLSTDTQYF. The DNA of the CDR3 is TGCAGCGTCCGTGGTCTAAGCACAGATACGCAGTATTTT.

This clonotype was recorded a few times. This chain joins TRBV6-2 or TRBV6-3 and TRBJ2-3; 7 bases fit TRBD2. This CDR3 comprises 16 residues. V shed 2 bases and J 0 bases; nucleotides not matched to a gene: 5. Germline CDR1 and CDR2: MNHEY and SVGEGT. CDR3 DNA sequence: TGTGCCAGCAGTTACGCACGACTAGCTAGCACAGATACGCAGTATTTT. It yields the protein CASSYARLASTDTQYF.

The J gene is TRBJ2-1, the V gene TRBV11-1, with 7 bases fitting TRBD2. V was pared by 6 bases and J by 9 bases, with 14 bases of the junction left unmatched. Germline V gene lookup returns CDR1 SGHAT and CDR2 FQDESV (reference sequence). This CDR3 comprises 15 residues. This chain's CDR3 is CASSFKLGDYAEQFF. CDR3 coding DNA: TGTGCCAGCAGTTTCAAACTGGGGGACTATGCTGAGCAGTTCTTC.

This clonotype showed up many times. This rearrangement joins TRBV6-2 or TRBV6-3 to TRBJ2-5; D is uncertain. CDR1 is MNHEY, CDR2 SVGEGT, per germline. V was cut by 7 bases and J by 3 bases, with 6 bases left in between. The CDR3 contains 11 residues. CDR3 DNA sequence: TGTGCCAGCAAAATAAAAGAGACCCAGTACTTC. It translates to CASKIKETQYF.

In its sample, this clonotype was seen many times. This rearrangement joins TRBV19 to TRBJ2-1, with D possibly TRBD2 on 5 matching bases. The length of the CDR3 is 15 residues. Germline V gene data show CDR1 as LNHDA and CDR2 as SQIVND (reference sequence). V gave up 7 bases and J gave up 4 bases, with 17 bases separating them. The CDR3 coding sequence is TGTGCCAGTACCCCGAGGGTGACTAATTACAATGAGCAGTTCTTC. It encodes CASTPRVTNYNEQFF.

This clonotype has a count of ten or more. The CDR3 DNA sequence: TGTGCCACCGGTATGGGGACAGGGGACACTGAAGCTTTCTTT. Protein sequence: CATGMGTGDTEAFF. The V call is TRBV6-6, the J call TRBJ1-1; 10 bases are shared with TRBD1. From germline, CDR1 is MNHNY and CDR2 SVGAGI (reference sequence). There are 14 residues in the CDR3. The V and J ends lost 10 bases and 3 bases, in that order; junction bases with no gene match: 8.

V usage is TRBV6-6 and J usage is TRBJ2-1; 10 nucleotides line up with TRBD1. From germline, CDR1 is MNHNY and CDR2 SVGAGI (reference sequence). With 6 bases clipped from V and 9 bases from J, the junction kept 11 bases outside the gene matches. The CDR3 has 15 amino acids. The CDR3 sequence: CASRTGTGEGAEQFF. CDR3 DNA: TGTGCCAGCAGGACCGGGACAGGGGAGGGTGCTGAGCAGTTCTTC.